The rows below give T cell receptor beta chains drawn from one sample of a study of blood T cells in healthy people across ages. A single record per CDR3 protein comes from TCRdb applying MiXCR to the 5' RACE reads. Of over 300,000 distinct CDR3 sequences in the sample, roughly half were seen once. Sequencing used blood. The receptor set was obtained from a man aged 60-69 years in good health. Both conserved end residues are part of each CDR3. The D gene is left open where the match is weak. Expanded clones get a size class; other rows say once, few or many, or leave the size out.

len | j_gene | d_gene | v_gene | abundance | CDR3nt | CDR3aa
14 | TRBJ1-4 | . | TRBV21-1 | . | TGTGCCAGCAGCTCCCCGCGGGAGGGAAAAAAACTGTTTTTT | CASSSPREGKKLFF
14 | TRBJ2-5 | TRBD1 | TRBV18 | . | TGTGCCAGCTCACTCCGACAGGGCCAAGAGACCCAGTACTTC | CASSLRQGQETQYF
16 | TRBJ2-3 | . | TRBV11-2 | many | TGTGCCAGCAGCTTAGGGTCCCTCGGATCGACAGATACGCAGTATTTT | CASSLGSLGSTDTQYF
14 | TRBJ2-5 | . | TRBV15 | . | TGTGCCACCAGCAGGGACCCGGCAGAAGAGACCCAGTACTTC | CATSRDPAEETQYF
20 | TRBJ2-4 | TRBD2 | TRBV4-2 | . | TGTGCCAGCAGCCCCTCTCGTCCCGGGACTAGCGTCGTAGCCAAAAACATTCAGTACTTC | CASSPSRPGTSVVAKNIQYF
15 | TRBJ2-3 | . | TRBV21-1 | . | TGTGCCAGCAGCAGAGGACTAAACGAATTAGATACGCAGTATTTT | CASSRGLNELDTQYF
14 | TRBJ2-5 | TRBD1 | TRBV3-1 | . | TGTGCCAGCTCACAACGACAGGGCCAAGAGACCCAGTACTTC | CASSQRQGQETQYF
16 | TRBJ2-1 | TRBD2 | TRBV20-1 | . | TGCAGTGCTAGAGACCTCAGCGGGAGCGGCTACAATGAGCAGTTCTTC | CSARDLSGSGYNEQFF
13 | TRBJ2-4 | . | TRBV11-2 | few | TGTGCCAGCAGCTTGAACAGGGAAAGCATTCAGTACTTC | CASSLNRESIQYF
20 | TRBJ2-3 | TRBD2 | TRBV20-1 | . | TGCAGTGCCCGAAAACGGGGAACGACTAGCGGGAGAATTCGCGCAGATACGCAGTATTTT | CSARKRGTTSGRIRADTQYF
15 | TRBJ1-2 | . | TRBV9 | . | TGTGCCAGCAGCGTAGTATTCGAAGGAGAAAAGAGCTACACCTTC | CASSVVFEGEKSYTF
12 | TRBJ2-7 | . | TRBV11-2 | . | TGTGCCAGCAGCTTCGACGGCTACGAGCAGTACTTC | CASSFDGYEQYF
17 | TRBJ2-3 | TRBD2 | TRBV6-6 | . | TGTGCCAGCAGTTCCTCTGGGACTAGCGGGAGGTCAGATACGCAGTATTTT | CASSSSGTSGRSDTQYF
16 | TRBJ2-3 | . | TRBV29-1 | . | TGCAGCGTGGCCGGGGGACAGCCCGTGAGGGGATATACGCAGTATTTT | CSVAGGQPVRGYTQYF
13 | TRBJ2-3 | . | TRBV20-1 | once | TGCAGTGCCTCCAATTTTGGGACAGATACGCAGTATTTT | CSASNFGTDTQYF
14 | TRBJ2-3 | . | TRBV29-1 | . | TGCAGCGGGTGTTCAGGGACAAGCCCAGATACGCAGTATTTT | CSGCSGTSPDTQYF
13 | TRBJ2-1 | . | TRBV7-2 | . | TGTGCCAGCAGCCCCCCTAGTGTGGATGAGCAGTTCTTC | CASSPPSVDEQFF
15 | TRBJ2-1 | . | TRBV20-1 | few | TGCAGTGCTAGCAATGACCTGCAGGGAAACAATGAGCAGTTCTTC | CSASNDLQGNNEQFF
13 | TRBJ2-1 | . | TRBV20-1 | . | TGCAGTGCGACCACGGATAGCGGTAATGAGCAGTTCTTC | CSATTDSGNEQFF
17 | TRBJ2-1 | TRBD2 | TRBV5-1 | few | TGCGCCAGCAGCTTGCTCGGGGGGACCGTTACGTACAATGAGCAGTTCTTC | CASSLLGGTVTYNEQFF
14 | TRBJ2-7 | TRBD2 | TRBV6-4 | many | TGTGCCAGCAGTGGTAGCGGGGACTCCTACGAGCAGTACTTC | CASSGSGDSYEQYF
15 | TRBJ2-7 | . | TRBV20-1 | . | TGCAGTGCTCATCATGGTGGGCTCCCCTCCTACGAGCAGTACTTC | CSAHHGGLPSYEQYF
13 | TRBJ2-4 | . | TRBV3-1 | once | TGTGCCAGCAGCCAGCTGGGACTAAACATTCAGTACTTC | CASSQLGLNIQYF
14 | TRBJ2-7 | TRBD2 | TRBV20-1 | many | TGCAGTGCTAGAGACGGGAGGGAGTACTACGAGCAGTACTTC | CSARDGREYYEQYF
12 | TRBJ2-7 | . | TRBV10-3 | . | TGTGCCATCAGTGAGACAGTTTGGGTGCAGTACTTC | CAISETVWVQYF
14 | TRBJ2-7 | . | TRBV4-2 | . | TGTGCCAGCAGCCGCGAGGGTCCCTCCCTCGAGCAGTACTTC | CASSREGPSLEQYF
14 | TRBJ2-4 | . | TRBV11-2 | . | TGTGCCAGCAGCCCTACATGGGAAGCCAACATTCAGTACTTC | CASSPTWEANIQYF
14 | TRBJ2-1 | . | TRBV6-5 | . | TGTGCCAGCAGCTCTACCTTTCCTGATCTACGGCAGTTCTTC | CASSSTFPDLRQFF
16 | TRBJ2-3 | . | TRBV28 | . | TGTGCCAGCAGTTTTTCGGGGTTTCCAGGCACAGATACGCAGTATTTT | CASSFSGFPGTDTQYF